This TCR beta chain was identified in a study of identical twins. Regarding the study as a whole: Models came in too low on out-of-frame TCR alpha sharing in monozygotic twins.

This clonotype was picked up many times. Its antigen is undetermined. Template switching introduced a universal primer site, and the cDNA bore unique molecular identifiers. Each CDR3 protein is one row after TCRdb ran MiXCR on the 5' RACE reads. The table has 310,000 or so distinct CDR3 sequences, roughly 8.6% seen once. CDR1 and CDR2 (germline): SQVTM, ANQGSEA. V shed 7 bases, J shed 0 bases, and the junction held 8 bases outside the gene matches. The CDR3 contains 14 residues. These records were also assigned to another study, of yellow fever vaccine responses in identical twins.

The rearrangement uses TRBV29-1 and TRBJ1-1, with 7 bases matching TRBD1. The sequence was collected from a woman between 18 and 30 years old in good health. Sequencing input: CD8+ T cells sorted from blood. The DNA of the CDR3 is TGCAGCGCCGAAGCGACAGGGCTGAACACTGAAGCTTTCTTT. It codes for CSAEATGLNTEAFF.